A single sample is the source of the 20 T cell receptor beta chains below, sequenced in a study of shared clonotypes between healthy human individuals. CD8 cells classed as naive were CD45RO-negative and positively selected for CCR7, excluding terminally differentiated effector memory CD45RA+ cells. TCRdb's copy holds only in-frame clones and misses some; the assay was immunoSEQ multiplex PCR. Altogether roughly 2,000,000 clones are present, 93% being singletons, with the ten largest covering approximately 1.7%. Sequencing input: naive CD8+ T cells from PBMCs. The receptors were gathered from a young man in good health. Some clones in this sample may be carry-over from other donors' samples.

V is TRBV5-1 and J is TRBJ1-2; D is undetermined. This CDR3 is built from 15 residues. From germline, CDR1 is SGHRS and CDR2 YFSETQ. V was pared by 4 bases and J by 3 bases, with 16 bases between. The CDR3 sequence: CASSRVPEGYYGYTF. Written as DNA, the CDR3 is TGCGCCAGCAGCCGGGTTCCCGAGGGCTACTATGGCTACACCTTC.

The gene calls are TRBV14 and TRBJ2-7, with TRBD2 as a possible D gene (6 bases). V dropped 1 base and J dropped 4 bases, with 20 bases sitting between them. Germline values: CDR1 SGHDN, CDR2 FVKESK. The CDR3 has 17 residues. The CDR3 here is CASSQGVKRADWYEQYF. The CDR3 DNA reads TGTGCCAGCAGCCAAGGGGTCAAGCGGGCAGACTGGTACGAGCAGTACTTC. The full variable domain, in which reference TRBV14 and TRBJ2-7 provide the parts outside the CDR3, is EAGVTQFPSHSVIEKGQTVTLRCDPISGHDNLYWYRRVMGKEIKFLLHFVKESKQDESGMPNNRFLAERTGGTYSTLKVQPAELEDSGVYFCASSQGVKRADWYEQYFGPGTRLTVT.

This chain links TRBV27 with TRBJ2-1; 7 bases match TRBD2. Germline lookup yields CDR1 MNHEY and CDR2 SMNVEV (reference sequence). J lost 2 bases, V lost 8 bases, and 6 bases had no gene match. CDR3 length: 14 residues. The CDR3 reads CASSTSLTYNEQFF. CDR3 DNA sequence: TGTGCCAGCTCGACTAGCCTAACCTACAATGAGCAGTTCTTC.

The V and J genes are TRBV21-1 and TRBJ2-7; TRBD2, the D gene given by the table, was not confirmed from the DNA. TRBV21-1 is an annotated pseudogene. The CDR3 is made up of 16 amino acids. The CDR3 sequence is CAARVSGLEVSYEQYF. For the CDR3, the DNA is TGTGCCGCCCGTGTTTCGGGACTAGAAGTTTCCTACGAGCAGTACTTC.

The CDR3 DNA reads as TGTGCCAGCAGTTTATCGGAGACGTCCTACGAGCAGTACTTC. This codes for CASSLSETSYEQYF. The chain uses TRBV27 and TRBJ2-7; D gene ambiguous. Trimming took 0 bases from V and 1 from J, leaving 7 bases between them. The germline gives CDR1 MNHEY, CDR2 SMNVEV (reference sequence). The CDR3 consists of 14 residues.

The chain combines TRBV27 with TRBJ1-5; D might be TRBD1 (5 bases). Germline V lookup: CDR1 MNHEY, CDR2 SMNVEV (reference sequence). This CDR3 has 13 residues. Between the trimmed V and J ends, which lost 5 bases and 7 bases, there was a span of 12 bases. DNA for the CDR3: TGTGCCAGCAGTGTCAGGGTGGGCCAGCCCCAGCATTTT. Translation: CASSVRVGQPQHF.

The chain uses TRBV11-2 and TRBJ2-1, with D possibly being TRBD1 (5 bases). This CDR3 has 11 amino acids. V lost 6 bases to trimming and J lost 13 bases, with 13 bases between them. Germline CDR1 is SGHAT and CDR2 is FQNNGV. The CDR3 here is CASSYRFEQFF. CDR3 bases: TGTGCCAGCAGTTACAGGTTTGAACAGTTCTTC.

This sequence joins TRBV7-3 and TRBJ2-6, with TRBD1 matching 9 bases. The J segment lost 0 bases and the V segment lost 5 bases, leaving 5 bases of the junction unmatched. The V gene's germline CDR1 is SGHTA and CDR2 FQGTGA. The CDR3 consists of 17 residues. The DNA of the CDR3 is TGTGCCAGCAGCACCTGGGACAGGGCCTCTGGGGCCAACGTCCTGACTTTC. As protein: CASSTWDRASGANVLTF.

The rearrangement joins TRBV7-9 to TRBJ2-1, with D unclear. V lost 5 bases to trimming and J lost 12 bases, with 23 bases between them. There are 15 residues in the CDR3. Germline lookup yields CDR1 SEHNR and CDR2 FQNEAQ (reference sequence). The DNA for the CDR3 is TGTGCCAGCAGCCACGTAGGTGGACCCGATGCAGGGCAGTTCTTC. It is translated as CASSHVGGPDAGQFF.

The V and J genes are TRBV18 and TRBJ2-4, with D possibly matching TRBD2 (6 bases). The germline CDR1 and CDR2 sequences are KGHSH and LQKENI. V was clipped by 3 bases and J by 3 bases, with 12 bases between them. The CDR3 contains 15 residues. The CDR3 is CASSPLTGDKNIQYF. The DNA of the CDR3 is TGTGCCAGCTCACCTCTGACGGGAGACAAAAACATTCAGTACTTC.

This clone showed up just a few times. Other DNA sequences in this specimen translate into the identical CDR3. This chain links TRBV30 with TRBJ1-1; D call uncertain. V lost 0 bases and J lost 4, with 6 bases in between. Per the germline V gene, CDR1 is GTSNPN and CDR2 is SVGIG (reference sequence). The CDR3 contains 12 residues. The DNA of the CDR3 is TGTGCCTGGAGTGTATTGGGCACTGAAGCTTTCTTT. Translated: CAWSVLGTEAFF.

The chain joins TRBV7-7 to TRBJ2-1; D unclear. Trimming took off 0 bases at V and 8 bases at J, with 8 bases between the two ends. The CDR3 extends over 13 amino acids. The germline gives CDR1 SSHAT, CDR2 FNYEAQ (reference sequence). CDR3: CASSLAASYEQFF. CDR3 bases: TGTGCCAGCAGCTTAGCCGCCTCCTATGAGCAGTTCTTC.

J is TRBJ2-1 and V is TRBV5-1; the D gene could be TRBD1 or TRBD2 (5 bases each). V was clipped by 0 bases and J by 2 bases, with 18 bases between them. The germline V gene encodes CDR1 SGHRS and CDR2 YFSETQ. This CDR3 spans 18 amino acids. The CDR3 region has the DNA TGCGCCAGCAGCTTGGGGGGACGAGCGGTCGAGACCTACAATGAGCAGTTCTTC. This codes for CASSLGGRAVETYNEQFF.

The sample holds a few counts of this clone. This CDR3 is also generated by other DNA sequences in the sample. V gene TRBV30 combines with J gene TRBJ1-5, with D unresolved. Germline V lookup: CDR1 GTSNPN, CDR2 SVGIG (reference sequence). The CDR3 length is 12 residues. The germline V and J ends were trimmed by 0 bases and 4 bases, with 4 bases remaining between them. The CDR3 nucleotides read TGTGCCTGGAGTGTTGGGAATCAGCCCCAGCATTTT. Protein product: CAWSVGNQPQHF.

The chain couples TRBV29-1 to TRBJ2-1; 7 bases match TRBD1. The CDR3 is 13 amino acids. Per the germline V gene, CDR1 is SQVTM and CDR2 is ANQGSEA. CDR3 coding DNA: TGCAGTGGACTCGGGACAGACTACAATGAGCAGTTCTTC. The encoded protein is CSGLGTDYNEQFF.

This clone was recorded once. The rearrangement joins TRBV5-4 to TRBJ2-1; 9 nucleotides agree with TRBD1. J was trimmed by 4 bases and V by 4 bases; bases with no gene match: 9. This CDR3 spans 16 amino acids. Germline assignment: CDR1 SGHNT and CDR2 YYREEE (reference sequence). The CDR3 nucleotides read TGTGCCAGCAGCCCCGGGACAGGGCATCTTTACAATGAGCAGTTCTTC. This translates into CASSPGTGHLYNEQFF. The whole variable domain, remainder taken from reference TRBV5-4 and TRBJ2-1, is ETGVTQSPTHLIKTRGQQVTLRCSSQSGHNTVSWYQQALGQGPQFIFQYYREEENGRGNFPPRFSGLQFPNYSSELNVNALELDDSALYLCASSPGTGHLYNEQFFGPGTRLTVL.

This clone has just one count. At one end the junction does not follow the germline gene, possibly because of a read error. V is TRBV9 and J is TRBJ2-1, with a tentative D call TRBD1 (6 bases). Germline CDR1 is SGDLS and CDR2 is YYNGEE. The CDR3 consists of 12 residues. CDR3 sequence reads: CASSQNRVEKFF. The CDR3, as DNA: TGTGCCAGCAGCCAAAACAGGGTTGAGAAGTTCTTC.

The CDR3 protein is CASSLGGPDRSSGYTF. The CDR3 region has the DNA TGTGCCAGCAGCTTAGGGGGGCCTGACCGTTCGTCCGGCTACACCTTC. The V and J genes are TRBV5-6 and TRBJ1-2, with D possibly TRBD1 on 6 matching bases. The CDR3 length is 16 residues. The V end lost 2 bases, the J end lost 8 bases, and 22 bases lay between the germline ends. Looked up from germline, CDR1 is SGHDT and CDR2 is YYEEEE. Complete variable domain (other parts from reference TRBV5-6 and TRBJ1-2): DAGVTQSPTHLIKTRGQQVTLRCSPKSGHDTVSWYQQALGQGPQFIFQYYEEEERQRGNFPDRFSGHQFPNYSSELNVNALLLGDSALYLCASSLGGPDRSSGYTFGSGTRLTVV.

CDR3 DNA: TGCGCCAGCAGCTTGGCGATAGCGGGAGGATTAGGCAATGAGCAGTTCTTC. Residues: CASSLAIAGGLGNEQFF. The V call is TRBV5-1, the J call TRBJ2-1, with TRBD2 matching over 10 bases. CDR1 is SGHRS and CDR2 is YFSETQ in the germline V gene. The CDR3 is made up of 17 amino acids. J gave up 6 bases and V 0 bases, and 9 bases lay outside the gene matches.

In this sample, this clone turned up once. The chain is built from TRBV15 and TRBJ1-1, with D possibly matching TRBD1 (6 bases). The V end was cut by 7 bases, the J end by 1 base, with 16 bases between. The CDR3 is 15 amino acids. The germline V gene has CDR1 LNHNV and CDR2 YYDKDF (reference sequence). The CDR3, as DNA: TGTGCCACCACGAACAAACAGGGACCGAACACTGAAGCTTTCTTT. Translation gives CATTNKQGPNTEAFF.